This T cell receptor beta chain appears in the sequencing data of a study of OX40 agonist ivuxolimab in advanced cancers. The overall study: Ivuxolimab doses were 0.01, 0.1, 0.3, 1.5, 3 or 10 mg/kg every 2 weeks. Findings and caveats of the study: The expanded peripheral T cells' antigen specificity was not determined.

The table came from immunoSEQ multiplex PCR; TCRdb's copy has only in-frame clones and leaves some out. The sample lists roughly 96,000 clones, 84% occurring once. This clone was observed once. Its antigen is unknown. Trimming left V 6 bases short and J 1 base short, with 13 bases between. Germline V gene data show CDR1 as SQVTM and CDR2 as ANQGSEA. The CDR3 is 13 residues long. This material consisted of CD4+ or CD8+ T cells sorted from blood, taken in a trial of the OX40 agonist ivuxolimab. This sequence joins TRBV29-1 and TRBJ2-7; no definite D call. The receptor was derived from an adult with an advanced solid tumor such as melanoma, head and neck, liver or kidney cancer. The CDR3 loop is CSVHLGGSYEQYF. The CDR3 region has the DNA TGCAGCGTCCACCTCGGCGGATCCTACGAGCAGTACTTC.